This T cell receptor (beta chain) was recovered during a study of a mutant IDH1 vaccine in newly diagnosed glioma. Stated time point: baseline, week 1 (first vaccination visit). Specified treatment: pre-vaccination baseline after standard-of-care therapy. The assay was immunoSEQ multiplex PCR, and TCRdb's table has in-frame clones only and misses some. The sample includes some 51,000 clones, 70% to 80% of them seen just once. The V gene's germline CDR1 is ENHRY and CDR2 SYGVKD. The CDR3 length is 14 residues. Trimming shortened V by 6 bases and J by 2 bases, and 11 bases separated the two germline ends.

The receptor's source is a woman in her thirties or forties with glioma. The chain links TRBV10-3 to TRBJ1-3, with D unresolved. The source was PBMCs, collected from a glioma patient treated with radiotherapy, temozolomide or both. The CDR3 DNA reads TGTGCCATCAGGTATCATGGTGCTGGAAACACCATATATTTT. Encoded protein: CAIRYHGAGNTIYF.